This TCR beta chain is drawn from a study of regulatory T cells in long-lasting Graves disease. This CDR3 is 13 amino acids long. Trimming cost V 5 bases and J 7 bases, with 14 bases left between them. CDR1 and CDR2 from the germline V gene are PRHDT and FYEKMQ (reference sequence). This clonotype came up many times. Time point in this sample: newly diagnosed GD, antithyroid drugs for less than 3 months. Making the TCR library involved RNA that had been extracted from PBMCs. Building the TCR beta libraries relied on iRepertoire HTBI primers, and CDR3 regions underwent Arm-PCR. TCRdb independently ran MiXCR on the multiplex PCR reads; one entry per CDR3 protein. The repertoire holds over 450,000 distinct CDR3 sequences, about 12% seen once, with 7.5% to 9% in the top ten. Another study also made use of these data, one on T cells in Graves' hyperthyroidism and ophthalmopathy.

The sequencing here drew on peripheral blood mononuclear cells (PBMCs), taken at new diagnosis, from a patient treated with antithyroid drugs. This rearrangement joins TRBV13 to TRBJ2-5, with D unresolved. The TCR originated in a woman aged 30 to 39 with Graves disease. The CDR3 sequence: CASSDRRSGTQYF. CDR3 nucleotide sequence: TGTGCCAGCAGCGATAGAAGAAGTGGGACCCAGTACTTC.